This T cell receptor beta chain emerged from a study of cytomegalovirus exposure and HLA in healthy donors. Overall study: Across 300 to 400 genotyped donors, 81% landed in the Caucasian-associated ancestry cluster.

Remarks on this clone: Its specificity is not known.

Germline V gene data show CDR1 as MNHNS and CDR2 as SASEGT. The CDR3 runs 15 residues. Trimming took 4 bases from V and 4 from J; bases not matched to a gene: 9. Study outcomes and limitations: Later analysis demonstrated an association between a missense DCLRE1C variant and TCR beta V- and J-gene trimming.

Nominal health characterized the donors when sampled, though unrecorded immune exposures were likely. 60 Vbeta and 13 Jbeta primers were used in PCR. The data were produced by immunoSEQ multiplex PCR, yet TCRdb's version contains in-frame clones alone and is incomplete. Among 100,000 to 150,000 clones, about three quarters were seen once, and the ten largest hold roughly 5.9%. The gene calls are TRBV6-1 and TRBJ1-2; 7 nucleotides align to TRBD1. This TCR came from a woman aged 40 to 55 in good health and CMV-seronegative. Sequenced sample: PBMCs. CDR3 sequence reads: CASSGPGTALYGYTF. The CDR3 bases are TGTGCCAGCAGTGGGCCAGGGACAGCCCTCTATGGCTACACCTTC.